This TCR beta chain stems from a study of preoperative IRX-2 immunotherapy in early breast cancer. CDR1 is MDHEN, CDR2 SYDVKM, per germline. Trimming left V 3 bases short and J 0 bases short, with 15 bases between. The CDR3 sequence is 16 residues long. Specified treatment: preoperative locoregional IRX-2 cytokine immunotherapy. Patients received preoperative, locoregional IRX-2 cytokine immunotherapy in a phase Ib study. Some clones are missing from TCRdb's copy, which holds only in-frame ones; the method was immunoSEQ multiplex PCR. The repertoire holds 95,000 to 100,000 clones, with 75% to 90% as singletons.

The input for sequencing was tumor tissue, taken after IRX-2 immunotherapy. The V gene is TRBV28, the J gene TRBJ2-7, with D uncertain. This clonotype was sampled from a human donor with breast cancer. CDR3 region: CASSFYGPLSSYEQYF. The CDR3 DNA follows: TGTGCCAGCAGTTTCTACGGACCGCTGAGCTCCTACGAGCAGTACTTC.